The 6 T cell receptor beta chains below come from one sample, sequenced in a study of graft-versus-host responses after intestinal transplantation. Their specific antigens are unknown. TCRdb keeps only in-frame clones here, not all; method: immunoSEQ multiplex PCR. The data contain 50,000 to 55,000 clones, 70% to 90% of them singletons. Sample: unstimulated CD4+ T cells sorted from spleen or lymph node cells, taken before transplant. These receptors came from a human donor who was the organ donor for an intestinal transplant.

The chain has TRBV13 and TRBJ1-1, with a possible D match to TRBD1 (5 bases). This CDR3 is built from 15 residues. Germline CDR1 PRHDT, CDR2 FYEKMQ (reference sequence). V shed 5 bases and J shed 7 bases, with 20 bases lying between them. The CDR3 region has the DNA TGTGCCAGCAGCCCACTAGCGCTCAGGGTAGGTGAAGCTTTCTTT. As protein: CASSPLALRVGEAFF.

This chain joins TRBV28 and TRBJ1-2, with 9 bases aligning to TRBD1. This CDR3 comprises 18 residues. V gave up 2 bases and J gave up 4 bases; unmatched junction bases: 14. Germline V CDR1 and CDR2: MDHEN, SYDVKM. This CDR3 reads CASSLGEEGQGAGYGYTF. The CDR3, as DNA: TGTGCCAGCAGTTTAGGGGAAGAGGGACAGGGCGCTGGCTATGGCTACACCTTC.

The chain carries TRBV6-5 and TRBJ2-7; 7 bases fit TRBD2. CDR3 length: 16 amino acids. Germline-derived CDR1 and CDR2 are MNHEY and SVGAGI. Losses at the gene ends were 0 bases for V and 3 bases for J; bases not matched to a gene: 8. The CDR3 is CASSYSAGDPSYEQYF. The CDR3 region has the DNA TGTGCCAGCAGTTACTCGGCGGGGGATCCCAGCTACGAGCAGTACTTC.

Of note for this clone: This sample also contains other DNA sequences that code for the same CDR3. This chain connects TRBV5-4 to TRBJ2-3; TRBD1 matches 8 bases. V lost 0 bases, J lost 1 base, and 4 bases stayed unmatched. CDR1 is SGHNT, CDR2 YYREEE, per germline (reference sequence). CDR3 size: 16 residues. CDR3 in amino acids: CASSLGAGGGTDTQYF. The CDR3 region has the DNA TGTGCCAGCAGCTTGGGAGCAGGGGGCGGCACAGATACGCAGTATTTT.

The gene calls are TRBV21-1 and TRBJ2-3; TRBD2 is taken as the D call from the table, unchecked against the DNA. TRBV21-1 is marked as a pseudogene. This CDR3 spans 16 amino acids. DNA of the CDR3: TGTGCCAGCAGCAAACTTCCGCGGAGGGGCACAGATACGCAGTATTTT. It codes for CASSKLPRRGTDTQYF.

CDR3 sequence reads: CASSERTKSGPFYEQYF. In nucleotides, the CDR3 is TGTGCCAGCAGTGAAAGAACCAAAAGCGGGCCGTTTTACGAGCAGTACTTC. The chain couples TRBV6-1 to TRBJ2-7; TRBD2 might be the D (6 bases). The CDR3 is 17 residues long. The germline V gene has CDR1 MNHNS and CDR2 SASEGT. V lost 2 bases to trimming and J lost 4 bases, with 21 bases between them.